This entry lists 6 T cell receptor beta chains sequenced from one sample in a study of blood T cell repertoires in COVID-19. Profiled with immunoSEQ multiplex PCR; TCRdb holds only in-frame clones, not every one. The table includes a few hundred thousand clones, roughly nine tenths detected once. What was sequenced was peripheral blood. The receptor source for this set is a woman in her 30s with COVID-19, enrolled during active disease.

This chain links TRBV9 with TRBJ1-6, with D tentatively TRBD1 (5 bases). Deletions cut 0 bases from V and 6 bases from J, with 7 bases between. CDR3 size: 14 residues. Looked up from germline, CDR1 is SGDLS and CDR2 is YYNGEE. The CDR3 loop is CASSVGGGNSPLHF. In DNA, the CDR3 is TGTGCCAGCAGCGTAGGGGGCGGTAATTCACCCCTCCACTTT.

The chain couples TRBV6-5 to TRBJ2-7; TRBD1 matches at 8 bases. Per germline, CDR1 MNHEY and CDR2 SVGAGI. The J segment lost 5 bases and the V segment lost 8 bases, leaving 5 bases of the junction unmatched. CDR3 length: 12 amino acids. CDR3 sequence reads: CASRTGLHEQYF. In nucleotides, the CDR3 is TGTGCCAGCCGGACAGGGTTACACGAGCAGTACTTC.

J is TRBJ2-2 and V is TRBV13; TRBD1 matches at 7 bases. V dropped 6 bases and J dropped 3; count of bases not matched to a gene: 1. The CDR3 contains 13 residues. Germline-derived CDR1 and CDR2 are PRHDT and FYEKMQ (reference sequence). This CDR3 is CASRGGHTGELFF. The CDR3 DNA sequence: TGTGCCAGCAGAGGGGGCCACACCGGGGAGCTGTTTTTT.

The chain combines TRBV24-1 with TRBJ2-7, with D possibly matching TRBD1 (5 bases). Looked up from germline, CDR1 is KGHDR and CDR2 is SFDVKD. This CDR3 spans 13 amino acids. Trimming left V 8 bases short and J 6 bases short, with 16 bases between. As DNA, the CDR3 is TGTGCCACCACCACAAGGGGCAGCTGCGAGCAGTACGTC. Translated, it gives CATTTRGSCEQYV.

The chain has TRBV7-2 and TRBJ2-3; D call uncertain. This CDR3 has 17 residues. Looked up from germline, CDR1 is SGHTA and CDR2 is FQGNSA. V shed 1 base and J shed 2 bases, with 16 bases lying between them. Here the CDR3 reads CASSLGRANEYTDTQYF. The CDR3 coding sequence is TGTGCCAGCAGCTTAGGTCGTGCTAACGAATACACAGATACGCAGTATTTT.

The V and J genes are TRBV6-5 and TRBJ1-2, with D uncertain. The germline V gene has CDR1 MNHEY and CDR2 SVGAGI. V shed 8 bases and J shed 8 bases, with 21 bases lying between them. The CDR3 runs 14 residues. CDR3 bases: TGTGCCAGCGCCCCGGGATCTTCATCTAGGGGCTACACCTTC. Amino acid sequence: CASAPGSSSRGYTF.